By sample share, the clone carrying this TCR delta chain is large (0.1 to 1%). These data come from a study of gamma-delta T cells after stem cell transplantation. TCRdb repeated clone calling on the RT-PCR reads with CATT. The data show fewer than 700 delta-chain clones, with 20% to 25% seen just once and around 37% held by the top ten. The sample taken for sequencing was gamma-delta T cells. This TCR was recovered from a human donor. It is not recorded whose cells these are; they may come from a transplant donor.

The DNA of the CDR3 is TGTGCCTGTGACCCTATCCAGGGGGGATACGCTTGGACCGATAAACTCATCTTT. Translation gives CACDPIQGGYAWTDKLIF. The chain combines TRDV2 with TRDJ1, with 10 bases aligning to TRDD3. The length of the CDR3 is 18 residues. The V gene's germline CDR1 is GEAIGNYY and CDR2 EKD. V was clipped by 3 bases and J by 2 bases; unmatched bases: 14.